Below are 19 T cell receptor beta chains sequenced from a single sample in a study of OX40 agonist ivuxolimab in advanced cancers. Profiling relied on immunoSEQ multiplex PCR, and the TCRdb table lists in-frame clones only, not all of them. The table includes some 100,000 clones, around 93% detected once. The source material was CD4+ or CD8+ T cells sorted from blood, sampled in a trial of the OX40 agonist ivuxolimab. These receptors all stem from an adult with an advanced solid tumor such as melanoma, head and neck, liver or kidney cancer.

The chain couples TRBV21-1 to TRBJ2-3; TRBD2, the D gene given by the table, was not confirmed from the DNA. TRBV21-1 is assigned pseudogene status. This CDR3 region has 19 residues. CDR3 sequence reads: CASSKGGKSGRASTDTQYF. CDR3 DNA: TGTGCCAGCAGCAAAGGAGGGAAAAGCGGGAGGGCTAGCACAGATACGCAGTATTTT.

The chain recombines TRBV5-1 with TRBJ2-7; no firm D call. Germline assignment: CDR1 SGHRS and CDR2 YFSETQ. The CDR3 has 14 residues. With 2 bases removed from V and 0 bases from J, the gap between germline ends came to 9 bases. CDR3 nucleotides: TGCGCCAGCAGCTTCGGCAGTGGCTCCTACGAGCAGTACTTC. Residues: CASSFGSGSYEQYF.

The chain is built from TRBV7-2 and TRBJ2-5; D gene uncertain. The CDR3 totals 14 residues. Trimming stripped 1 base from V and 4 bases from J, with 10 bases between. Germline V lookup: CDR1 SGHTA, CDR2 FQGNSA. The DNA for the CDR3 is TGTGCCAGCAGCTTAGGAGTGGGCGGAGAGACCCAGTACTTC. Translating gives CASSLGVGGETQYF.

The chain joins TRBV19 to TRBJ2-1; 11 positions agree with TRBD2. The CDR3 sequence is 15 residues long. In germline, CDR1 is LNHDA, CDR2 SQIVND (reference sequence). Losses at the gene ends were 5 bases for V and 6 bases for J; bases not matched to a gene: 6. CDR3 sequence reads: CASSLTLAGVNEQFF. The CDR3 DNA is TGTGCCAGTAGTCTAACACTAGCGGGAGTCAATGAGCAGTTCTTC.

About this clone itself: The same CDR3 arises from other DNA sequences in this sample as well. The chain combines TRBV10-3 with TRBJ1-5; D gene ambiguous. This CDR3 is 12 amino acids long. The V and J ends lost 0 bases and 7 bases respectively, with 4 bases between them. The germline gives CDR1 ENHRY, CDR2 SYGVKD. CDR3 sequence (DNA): TGTGCCATCAGTGAGTCATTGCAGCCCCAGCATTTT. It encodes CAISESLQPQHF.

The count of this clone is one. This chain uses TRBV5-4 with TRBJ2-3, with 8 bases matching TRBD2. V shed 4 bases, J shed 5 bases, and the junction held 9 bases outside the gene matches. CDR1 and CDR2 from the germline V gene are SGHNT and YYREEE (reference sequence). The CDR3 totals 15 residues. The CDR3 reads CASSKGLEEEDTQYF. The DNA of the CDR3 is TGTGCCAGCAGCAAGGGACTAGAGGAGGAAGATACGCAGTATTTT.

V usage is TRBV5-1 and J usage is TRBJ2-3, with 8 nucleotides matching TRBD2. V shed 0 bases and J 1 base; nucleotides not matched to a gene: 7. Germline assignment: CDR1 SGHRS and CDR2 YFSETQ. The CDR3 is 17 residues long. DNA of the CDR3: TGCGCCAGCAGCTTGGCTTCGGGAGGGAGACGCACAGATACGCAGTATTTT. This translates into CASSLASGGRRTDTQYF.

CDR3 nucleotide sequence: TGTGCCAGCAGTTTACCGGGACAGGGAGTTTGGGAGGAAGAGACCCAGTACTTC. This codes for CASSLPGQGVWEEETQYF. The chain combines TRBV28 with TRBJ2-5; 9 bases align to TRBD1. From germline, CDR1 is MDHEN and CDR2 SYDVKM. V lost 2 bases, J lost 3 bases, and 13 bases stayed unmatched. This CDR3 contains 18 residues.

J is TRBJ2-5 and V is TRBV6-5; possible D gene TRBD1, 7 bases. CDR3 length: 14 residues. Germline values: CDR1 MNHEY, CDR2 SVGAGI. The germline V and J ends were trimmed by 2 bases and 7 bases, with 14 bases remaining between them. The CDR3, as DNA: TGTGCCAGCAGTTACGGAGGGGGCCGGGGGACCCAGTACTTC. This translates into CASSYGGGRGTQYF.

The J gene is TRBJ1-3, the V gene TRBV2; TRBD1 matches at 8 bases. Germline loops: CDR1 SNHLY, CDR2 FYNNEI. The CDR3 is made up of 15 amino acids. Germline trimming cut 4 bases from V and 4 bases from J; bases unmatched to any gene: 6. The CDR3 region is CASSGRGQGGNTIYF. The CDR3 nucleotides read TGTGCCAGCAGTGGTCGCGGACAGGGAGGAAACACCATATATTTT.

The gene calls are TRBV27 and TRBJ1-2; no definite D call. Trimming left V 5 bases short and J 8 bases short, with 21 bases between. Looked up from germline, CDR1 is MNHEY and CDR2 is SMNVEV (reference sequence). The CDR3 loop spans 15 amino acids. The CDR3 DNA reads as TGTGCCAGCAGTCCCAGCCGTTGGGGAATGGGAGGCTACACCTTC. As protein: CASSPSRWGMGGYTF.

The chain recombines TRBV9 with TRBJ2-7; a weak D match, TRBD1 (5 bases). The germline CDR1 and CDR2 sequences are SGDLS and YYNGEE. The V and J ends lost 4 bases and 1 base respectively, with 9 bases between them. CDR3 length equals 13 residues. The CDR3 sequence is CASSPGQSYEQYF. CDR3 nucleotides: TGTGCCAGCAGCCCCGGACAATCCTACGAGCAGTACTTC.

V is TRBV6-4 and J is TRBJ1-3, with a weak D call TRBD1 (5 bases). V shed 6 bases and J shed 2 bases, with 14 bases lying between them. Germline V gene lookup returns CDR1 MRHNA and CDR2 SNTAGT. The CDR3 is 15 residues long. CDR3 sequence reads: CASSLHQGAGNTIYF. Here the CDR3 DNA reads TGTGCCAGCAGCCTTCATCAGGGTGCTGGAAACACCATATATTTT.

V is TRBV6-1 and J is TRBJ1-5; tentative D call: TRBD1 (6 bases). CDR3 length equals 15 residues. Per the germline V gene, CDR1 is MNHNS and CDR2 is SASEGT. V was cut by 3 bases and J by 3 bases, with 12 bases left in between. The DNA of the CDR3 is TGTGCCAGCAGTGATAACAGGGCCCCCAATCAGCCCCAGCATTTT. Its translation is CASSDNRAPNQPQHF.

The CDR3 DNA follows: TGTGCCAGCAGCTTCCCCCCCGGCGGTTACGAGCAGTACTTC. It is translated as CASSFPPGGYEQYF. The chain uses TRBV7-9 and TRBJ2-7; the D is unclear. Per the germline V gene, CDR1 is SEHNR and CDR2 is FQNEAQ (reference sequence). Trimming removed 3 bases at V and 4 bases at J, with 13 bases between. This CDR3 is built from 14 residues.

CDR3 amino acids: CASSEQGHEQYF. In DNA, the CDR3 is TGTGCCAGCTCAGAACAGGGTCACGAGCAGTACTTC. The rearrangement joins TRBV18 to TRBJ2-7; maybe TRBD1 (6 bases). The CDR3 consists of 12 residues. Looked up from germline, CDR1 is KGHSH and CDR2 is LQKENI. The V and J ends lost 5 bases and 5 bases respectively, with 10 bases between them.

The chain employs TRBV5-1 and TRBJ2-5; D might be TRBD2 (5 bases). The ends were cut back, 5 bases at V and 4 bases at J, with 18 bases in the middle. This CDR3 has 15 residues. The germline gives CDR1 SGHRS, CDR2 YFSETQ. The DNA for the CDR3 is TGCGCCAGCAGTACTCCGGGGAAAGGAGGAGAGACCCAGTACTTC. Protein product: CASSTPGKGGETQYF.

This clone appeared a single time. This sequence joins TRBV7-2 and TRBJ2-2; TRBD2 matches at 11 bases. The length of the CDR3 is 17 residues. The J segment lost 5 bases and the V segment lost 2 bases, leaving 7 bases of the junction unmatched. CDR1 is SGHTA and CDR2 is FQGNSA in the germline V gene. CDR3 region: CASSLRLAGGGTGELFF. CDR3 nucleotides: TGTGCCAGCAGCTTACGCCTAGCGGGAGGAGGAACCGGGGAGCTGTTTTTT.

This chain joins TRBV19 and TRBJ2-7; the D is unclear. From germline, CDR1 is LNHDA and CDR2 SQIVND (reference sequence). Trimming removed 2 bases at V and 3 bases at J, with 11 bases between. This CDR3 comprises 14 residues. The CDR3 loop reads CASSILPNGYEQYF. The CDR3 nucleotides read TGTGCCAGTAGTATACTCCCCAATGGCTACGAGCAGTACTTC.